This TCR beta chain comes out of a study of a mutant IDH1 vaccine in newly diagnosed glioma. The overall study: Vaccine dosing followed radiotherapy by 4-6 weeks, or accompanied temozolomide cycles. Those enrolled had earlier been treated with radiotherapy, temozolomide, or both, mostly both.

Assay used: immunoSEQ multiplex PCR; TCRdb lists only in-frame clones, some missing. The profile shows under 35,000 clones, about 76% of them singletons. Time point denoted: week 35, safety follow-up. Doses of 300 ug of mutant IDH1 20-mer peptide were given with topical imiquimod. Remarks on this clone: The antigen is not known.

Specimen: PBMCs, collected from a glioma patient whose treatment included an IDH1 peptide vaccine. The source is a man in his forties or fifties with glioma.

The CDR3, as DNA: TGTGCCAGCAGCTTAGATCCAGGCGGTCAGCCCCAGCATTTT. Amino acid sequence: CASSLDPGGQPQHF. The chain carries TRBV7-2 and TRBJ1-5; unclear D gene. Deletions cut 1 base from V and 6 bases from J, with 10 bases between. Germline-derived CDR1 and CDR2 are SGHTA and FQGNSA. The CDR3 has 14 residues.